The clone carrying this TCR beta chain was recorded a few times. Its target is unknown. These data originate in a study of human T cells and chemical hapten exposure. Study details: Per-sample TCR yield variability stemmed mainly from small pooled library volume differences.

J lost 8 bases, V lost 3 bases, and 7 bases had no gene match. The length of the CDR3 is 14 residues. The germline CDR1 and CDR2 sequences are LGHDT and YNNKEL (reference sequence). Time point defined: pre-sensitization, week 0. Treatment noted: therapeutic diphenylcyclopropenone sensitization with weekly scalp DPC. Unique molecular identifiers were linked by the library to individual cDNA molecules. TCRdb re-derived calls from the RACE reads in MiXCR, one entry per CDR3 protein. Counted here are some 330,000 distinct CDR3 sequences, around 5% occurring once; the ten biggest clones make up 7% to 10%. Study-wide results and caveats: The formation of large CDR3 similarity clusters by expanded TCRs significantly exceeded that of controls. TCRs above 1 in 1000 frequency stayed constant with DPC sensitization.

The sample was whole blood, taken in connection with sensitization to the hapten diphenylcyclopropenone (DPC). This receptor was identified in a woman under 30 with alopecia areata. Some clones in this sample may be carry-over from other donors' samples. The gene calls are TRBV3-1 and TRBJ1-2; 9 nucleotides align to TRBD1. CDR3 protein: CASSQMDRGSGYTF. As DNA, the CDR3 is TGTGCCAGCAGCCAGATGGACAGGGGCTCAGGCTACACCTTC.